The 6 T cell receptor beta chains listed next were all sequenced from one sample in a study of T cell responses to AZD1222 COVID-19 vaccine. Sequenced by immunoSEQ multiplex PCR; TCRdb stores in-frame clones only, minus some. Of approximately 76,000 clones listed, approximately 89% are singletons. This specimen was peripheral blood, taken on day 0 of AZD1222 vaccination. The receptor set was obtained from an adult in good health.

The chain joins TRBV5-5 to TRBJ1-4, with D perhaps TRBD1 (6 bases). The CDR3 contains 15 residues. Trimming pared 4 bases from V and 0 bases from J, leaving 10 bases between. Per germline, CDR1 SGHKS and CDR2 YYEKEE (reference sequence). The CDR3 DNA reads TGTGCCAGCAGCCCGCAGGGGTCAACTAATGAAAAACTGTTTTTT. Residues: CASSPQGSTNEKLFF.

The rearrangement uses TRBV6-5 and TRBJ2-7, with a possible D match to TRBD1 (5 bases). The V end lost 7 bases, the J end lost 5 bases, and 15 bases lay between the germline ends. Germline CDR1 is MNHEY and CDR2 is SVGAGI. The CDR3 has 13 residues. This CDR3 reads CASTKSQGNEQYF. The DNA of the CDR3 is TGTGCCAGCACGAAAAGTCAGGGAAACGAGCAGTACTTC.

In its sample, this clone was seen a few times. This chain links TRBV19 with TRBJ1-1; D uncertain. Germline V gene data show CDR1 as LNHDA and CDR2 as SQIVND (reference sequence). Between the trimmed V and J ends, which lost 3 bases and 5 bases, there was a span of 25 bases. The CDR3 is 18 residues long. The CDR3 region has the DNA TGTGCCAGTAGTATCTTAAAATCTGTCGTCAGGAGGAAAACTGAAGCTTTCTTT. Its translation: CASSILKSVVRRKTEAFF.

The chain links TRBV6-2 or TRBV6-3 to TRBJ2-1; the D gene is possibly TRBD1 (6 bases). In germline, CDR1 is MNHEY, CDR2 SVGEGT. The CDR3 has 16 residues. The germline V and J ends were trimmed by 0 bases and 6 bases, with 15 bases remaining between them. The CDR3 spells CASSYSRQVPFNEQFF. CDR3 DNA sequence: TGTGCCAGCAGTTACTCGAGACAGGTTCCCTTCAATGAGCAGTTCTTC.

V and J are TRBV4-1 and TRBJ2-7; TRBD1 might be the D (6 bases). Per the germline V gene, CDR1 is MGHRA and CDR2 is YSYEKL. CDR3 length equals 15 residues. Trimming removed 1 base at V and 2 bases at J, with 12 bases between. CDR3: CASSQAAGQTYEQYF. CDR3 nucleotide sequence: TGCGCCAGCAGCCAAGCCGCCGGACAGACCTACGAGCAGTACTTC.

The chain links TRBV6-2 or TRBV6-3 to TRBJ1-1; D uncertain. CDR3 size: 13 residues. V was cut by 2 bases and J by 1 base, with 5 bases left in between. CDR1 is MNHEY and CDR2 is SVGEGT in the germline V gene. CDR3 residues: CASSYKENTEAFF. The DNA of the CDR3 is TGTGCCAGCAGTTACAAGGAGAACACTGAAGCTTTCTTT.